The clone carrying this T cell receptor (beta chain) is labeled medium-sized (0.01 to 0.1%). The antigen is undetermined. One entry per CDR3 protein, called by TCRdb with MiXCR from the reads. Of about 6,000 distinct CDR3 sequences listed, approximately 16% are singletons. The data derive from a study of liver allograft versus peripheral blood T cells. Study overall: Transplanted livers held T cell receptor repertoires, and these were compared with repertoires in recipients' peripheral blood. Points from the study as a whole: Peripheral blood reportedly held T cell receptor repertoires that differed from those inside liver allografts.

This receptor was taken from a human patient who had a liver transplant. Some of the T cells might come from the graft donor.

Here the CDR3 reads CASSAFGGPINEKLFF. The CDR3 nucleotides read TGTGCCAGCAGTGCCTTTGGCGGACCGATAAATGAAAAACTGTTTTTT. V gene TRBV27 combines with J gene TRBJ1-4; D is uncertain. The V end was cut by 5 bases, the J end by 5 bases, with 18 bases between. Germline CDR1 reads MNHEY; CDR2 reads SMNVEV (reference sequence). CDR3 length equals 16 residues.